These T cell receptor beta chains were read from a single sample in a study of OX40 agonist ivuxolimab in advanced cancers. Libraries were prepared by immunoSEQ multiplex PCR; TCRdb keeps only in-frame clonotypes and omits some of them. This sample has 55,000 to 75,000 clones, with around 90% found just once. The sample here was CD4+ or CD8+ T cells sorted from blood, taken in a trial of the OX40 agonist ivuxolimab. The receptors here all came from an adult with an advanced solid tumor such as melanoma, head and neck, liver or kidney cancer. CDR3s include the opening cysteine and the closing phenylalanine or tryptophan. Each record gives: CDR3 DNA, CDR3 protein, D gene, clone size, CDR3 length, J gene, V gene. The D gene is left open where the match is weak. Rows give clone size only sometimes, using once, few, many, or a class for an expanded clone.

TGTGCCACCAGCAGAGATCTAGCGGGAGCAGATACGCAGTATTTT,CATSRDLAGADTQYF,TRBD2,few,15,TRBJ2-3,TRBV15
TGTGCCTGGAGTGTAGGTAGCGGGAGTGCAGATACGCAGTATTTT,CAWSVGSGSADTQYF,TRBD2,.,15,TRBJ2-3,TRBV30
TGTGCCACCAGCACCAATTTAAGGGATCGTTATGGCTACACCTTC,CATSTNLRDRYGYTF,.,.,15,TRBJ1-2,TRBV15
TGTGCCAGCAGCTTAACCCGGTTGGGAGAATCACCCCTCCACTTT,CASSLTRLGESPLHF,.,.,15,TRBJ1-6,TRBV7-2
TGCGCCAGCAGTCAAGAGGATCGCGGGAGGGCCGGAGAGCAGTTCTTC,CASSQEDRGRAGEQFF,TRBD2,.,16,TRBJ2-1,TRBV23-1
TGTGCCAGCAGCTTCAGCGCCGGGACAGTTTCCTACGAGCAGTACTTC,CASSFSAGTVSYEQYF,TRBD1,.,16,TRBJ2-7,TRBV7-9
TGTGCCAGTAGTATAGATGGCAGGGGGTGGCAGCCCCAGCATTTT,CASSIDGRGWQPQHF,TRBD1,.,15,TRBJ1-5,TRBV19
TGTGCCAGCAGCTTAGTCGTTAGCGGCCAGCAGTTCTTC,CASSLVVSGQQFF,.,.,13,TRBJ2-1,TRBV7-2
TGTGCCAGCAGCCCGGGACTAGCGGGGTACAATGAGCAGTTCTTC,CASSPGLAGYNEQFF,TRBD2,.,15,TRBJ2-1,TRBV11-2
TGTGCCAGCAGCGTTAGCAGGCAAACTGAAGCTTTCTTT,CASSVSRQTEAFF,.,once,13,TRBJ1-1,TRBV25-1
TGTGCCAGCAGGGCCCCCGGAGACGATACGCAGTATTTT,CASRAPGDDTQYF,.,.,13,TRBJ2-3,TRBV7-9
TGTGCCAGCAGTTACTCGAAGGTCGGGGACTCCTACGAGCAGTACTTC,CASSYSKVGDSYEQYF,.,.,16,TRBJ2-7,TRBV6-5
TGTGCCAGCAGCTTTGTAGGGGGGAGCTATGGCTACACCTTC,CASSFVGGSYGYTF,.,.,14,TRBJ1-2,TRBV5-6
TGTGCCAGCAGCTTCGGAAGCAATCAGCCCCAGCATTTT,CASSFGSNQPQHF,.,.,13,TRBJ1-5,TRBV7-2
TGTGCCAGCAGCTACGAAGGGACTAGCGGGGTAGAGAAATACAATGAGCAGTTCTTC,CASSYEGTSGVEKYNEQFF,TRBD2,.,19,TRBJ2-1,TRBV7-8
TGCGCCAGCAGCCAAGAACTAGCGGGAGGGCCTGGAGAGACCCAGTACTTC,CASSQELAGGPGETQYF,TRBD2,.,17,TRBJ2-5,TRBV4-1
TGTGCCAGCAGTTATGTCCAGGGCGGCTACAATGAGCAGTTCTTC,CASSYVQGGYNEQFF,.,.,15,TRBJ2-1,TRBV6-5
TGTGCCAGCAGCGTAGGAGGCGGAGGGACATACTATGGCTACACCTTC,CASSVGGGGTYYGYTF,.,few,16,TRBJ1-2,TRBV9
TGTGCCAGTAGTGTGGGGACATCCATCTACTACGAGCAGTACTTC,CASSVGTSIYYEQYF,.,.,15,TRBJ2-7,TRBV19
TGTGCCAGCAGTTACTCGTTTCTAACAGATACGCAGTATTTT,CASSYSFLTDTQYF,.,.,14,TRBJ2-3,TRBV6-6
TGTGCCAGCAGTTTCCAGGGATATAGCAATCAGCCCCAGCATTTT,CASSFQGYSNQPQHF,.,.,15,TRBJ1-5,TRBV27
TGTGCCAGCAGCCCCTCTTCGTACGGGGCCAACGTCCTGACTTTC,CASSPSSYGANVLTF,.,.,15,TRBJ2-6,TRBV9
TGTGCCAGCAGCGATTCCGGGGGTGTTGAAGCTTTCTTT,CASSDSGGVEAFF,.,.,13,TRBJ1-1,TRBV25-1
TGTGCCAGCAGCTTAGAAAGACTAGCGGGGTACAATGAGCAGTTCTTC,CASSLERLAGYNEQFF,TRBD2,.,16,TRBJ2-1,TRBV11-2
TGTGCCAGCAGTGGACAGCCCGGGGAGCTGTTTTTT,CASSGQPGELFF,.,.,12,TRBJ2-2,TRBV6-4
TGTGCCAGCAGTTACTATGGGGATTACAATGAGCAGTTCTTC,CASSYYGDYNEQFF,.,.,14,TRBJ2-1,TRBV6-5
TGCGCCAGCAGCTTTTCAGGGAGTAATGAGCAGTTCTTC,CASSFSGSNEQFF,.,.,13,TRBJ2-1,TRBV5-1
TGCGCCAGCAGCCAAGAAGGAGGTAATGGGGCCAACGTCCCGACTTTC,CASSQEGGNGANVPTF,.,.,16,TRBJ2-6,TRBV4-1
TGCGCCAGCAGCCCAATCGAGGGGGCATCGTATGGCTACACCTTC,CASSPIEGASYGYTF,TRBD1,.,15,TRBJ1-2,TRBV4-3
TGTGCCAGCAGTTACGTAGATACGCAGTATTTT,CASSYVDTQYF,.,.,11,TRBJ2-3,TRBV6-5
TGCAGCGCCTCGGGACTAGCGTTTGATGAGCAGTTCTTC,CSASGLAFDEQFF,TRBD2,.,13,TRBJ2-1,TRBV29-1
TGTGCCACCAGCACCTTAATACCAGCGTTCAACGGGAACATTCAGTACTTC,CATSTLIPAFNGNIQYF,.,.,17,TRBJ2-4,TRBV15
TGTGCCAGCAGTGAGCGAGGGAGGGCTTACGAGCAGTACTTC,CASSERGRAYEQYF,TRBD2,medium-sized,14,TRBJ2-7,TRBV2
TGTGCCAGCAGCTCCTTGACAGGGGACCAAGAGACCCAGTACTTC,CASSSLTGDQETQYF,TRBD1,.,15,TRBJ2-5,TRBV11-2
TGCAGCGTTAATCCCCTGGCAGCGAGTAACACTGAAGCTTTCTTT,CSVNPLAASNTEAFF,.,many,15,TRBJ1-1,TRBV29-1
TGTGCGATCCCCGGCGTTGCGGCCGGGGAGCTGTTTTTT,CAIPGVAAGELFF,.,once,13,TRBJ2-2,TRBV5-4
TGCGCCAGCAGCTTGGGGCTAGCGGGAGGATACGAGCAGTACTTC,CASSLGLAGGYEQYF,TRBD2,.,15,TRBJ2-7,TRBV5-1
TGCGCCAGCAGCTTCCCTAGCGATGAGCAGTTCTTC,CASSFPSDEQFF,.,.,12,TRBJ2-1,TRBV5-1
TGTGCCAGCAGTGAACGGGGGGGCACAGATACGCAGTATTTT,CASSERGGTDTQYF,TRBD2,.,14,TRBJ2-3,TRBV6-4
TGCGCCAGCAGCCAAGATGGTGTAGCGGGAGAGAATGAGCAGTTCTTC,CASSQDGVAGENEQFF,TRBD2,.,16,TRBJ2-1,TRBV4-3
TGTGCCAGCAGCTTGTCACGGGAAGCTAGCGGGAGTAAGCCGAACACCGGGGAGCTGTTTTTT,CASSLSREASGSKPNTGELFF,TRBD2,.,21,TRBJ2-2,TRBV28
TGCGCCAGCAGCCAAGATTGGGCCTTGAACACTGAAGCTTTCTTT,CASSQDWALNTEAFF,.,.,15,TRBJ1-1,TRBV4-3
TGCGCCAGCAGCCTCGGACTAGCGGGAGCCGAGCAGTACTTC,CASSLGLAGAEQYF,TRBD2,.,14,TRBJ2-7,TRBV4-3
TGTGCCAGCAGCTACTCAGGGAACCCCCACGAGCAGTACTTC,CASSYSGNPHEQYF,.,.,14,TRBJ2-7,TRBV9
TGTGCCAGTACGGACAGGGTGGATCAGCCCCAGCATTTT,CASTDRVDQPQHF,TRBD1,.,13,TRBJ1-5,TRBV6-5
TGTGCCAGCAGTTACATCGACAGCTACGAGCAGTACTTC,CASSYIDSYEQYF,.,.,13,TRBJ2-7,TRBV6-6
TGTGCCACCTTCAGAGGCGGGACGGAATACGAGCAGTACTTC,CATFRGGTEYEQYF,.,.,14,TRBJ2-7,TRBV28
TGTGCCAGCAGTGAATTGGGAGGGGGGACAGATACGCAGTATTTT,CASSELGGGTDTQYF,.,.,15,TRBJ2-3,TRBV2
TGTGCCAGCAGCCAAGATTTAGGCCTCGGGGTGGATGAAAAACTGTTTTTT,CASSQDLGLGVDEKLFF,.,.,17,TRBJ1-4,TRBV4-2
TGTGCCAGCTCATCTAGCGGGAGCACTTGGACAGATACGCAGTATTTT,CASSSSGSTWTDTQYF,TRBD2,.,16,TRBJ2-3,TRBV18
TGTGCCAGCAGCTCCCGGGCCAACTATGGCTACACCTTC,CASSSRANYGYTF,.,once,13,TRBJ1-2,TRBV5-4